Below, one TCR beta chain is given with its context. Its antigen is as yet unknown. These data originate in a study of brain T cells in children with intractable seizures. Findings and caveats of the study: Pre-surgery blood may have been undersampled, hiding some clones.

The data were produced by immunoSEQ multiplex PCR, yet TCRdb's version contains in-frame clones alone and is incomplete. The repertoire includes about 340,000 clones, roughly 92% of them detected once, and 4.5% to 7% sits in the top ten. There are 14 residues in the CDR3. Germline values: CDR1 GTSNPN, CDR2 SVGIG (reference sequence). Deletions cut 0 bases from V and 4 bases from J, with 12 bases between. Time point given: blood from clinic visit 5 months post-surgery; TSC patient then seizure free. Surgery cases with the highest brain T cell transcript signatures were chosen for sequencing. The sequence came from a boy in the first two years of life with tuberous sclerosis and intractable seizures. Specimen: peripheral blood, collected approximately 5 months after surgery. The V and J genes are TRBV30 and TRBJ1-1, with D possibly matching TRBD1 (5 bases). The CDR3 bases are TGTGCCTGGAGTGTAATGCAGGGTGCCACTGAAGCTTTCTTT. Translated: CAWSVMQGATEAFF.